The next 26 T cell receptor beta chains were all read from a single sample in a study of T cells in women clearing cervical HPV infection. This table comes from immunoSEQ multiplex PCR, and its TCRdb copy is limited to in-frame clones, with some not included. The sample has about 39,000 clones. Sequencing input: blood buffy coat. Source of these receptors: a woman aged 18-70 years with a cervical HPV16 infection that either progressed to CIN3+ or cleared (not recorded which).

On this clone: The read ends 3 residues before the CDR3 terminus; that terminus is restored from the germline J gene. The chain has TRBV4-1 and TRBJ2-7; 7 nucleotides agree with TRBD1. Looked up from germline, CDR1 is MGHRA and CDR2 is YSYEKL. This CDR3 contains 16 residues. Germline trimming cut 2 bases from V and 2 bases from J; bases unmatched to any gene: 9. Here the CDR3 reads CASSQLGRDRPYEQYF. The sequenced CDR3 bases are TGCGCCAGCAGCCAATTAGGACGGGACAGACCCTACGAG.

A word on this clone: Sequencing ends 3 residues short of the CDR3 end; the germline J gene provides the rest. The rearrangement joins TRBV19 to TRBJ2-5; TRBD1 matches 9 bases. The germline V gene encodes CDR1 LNHDA and CDR2 SQIVND (reference sequence). V lost 10 bases and J lost 5; bases outside the gene matches: 8. CDR3 length: 13 amino acids. CDR3: CATTTGGAETQYF. The part of the CDR3 DNA that was read is TGTGCCACCACTACAGGGGGCGCCGAGACC.

On this clone itself: The read is 3 residues too short to cover the CDR3 end, so that end is filled in from the germline J gene. V and J are TRBV19 and TRBJ1-2; 9 bases map to TRBD1. CDR3 length: 14 residues. Germline V CDR1 and CDR2: LNHDA, SQIVND (reference sequence). V shed 8 bases, J shed 2 bases, and the junction held 6 bases outside the gene matches. The CDR3 here is CASRRQGENYGYTF. The covered CDR3 bases are TGTGCCAGTCGCCGACAGGGGGAGAACTATGGC.

Comment on this clone: The CDR3 goes on 3 residues after the read ends, and that part is filled in from the germline J gene. The V gene is TRBV5-6, the J gene TRBJ1-1, with D unresolved. V lost 1 base to trimming and J lost 7 bases, with 11 bases between them. Germline V gene data show CDR1 as SGHDT and CDR2 as YYEEEE. CDR3 length: 13 residues. CDR3 in amino acids: CASSLSVSDEAFF. The part of the CDR3 DNA that was read is TGTGCCAGCAGCTTGTCAGTGTCCGATGAA.

Comment on this clone: The observed sequence ends 3 residues before the CDR3 terminus, with the missing tail filled in from the germline J gene. The J gene is TRBJ2-1, the V gene TRBV7-8, with 11 bases matching TRBD1. From germline, CDR1 is SGHVS and CDR2 FQNEAQ. There are 16 residues in the CDR3. The ends lost 0 bases at V and 4 bases at J; junction bases unmatched: 2. The sequenced part of the CDR3 DNA is TGTGCCAGCAGCTTAGCGGGGACAGGGGGTTACAATGAG. This encodes CASSLAGTGGYNE. In full, the CDR3 reads CASSLAGTGGYNEQFF.

With regard to this clone: The missing CDR3 end, 3 residues past where the read stops, is filled in from the germline J gene. The V and J genes are TRBV12-3 or TRBV12-4 and TRBJ1-4; weak D call: TRBD1 (5 bases). Trimming removed 6 bases from V and 7 bases from J, with 21 bases in between. The CDR3 has 16 residues. CDR3 sequence: CASSLTRQNLGEKLFF. The DNA read from the CDR3 is TGTGCCAGCAGCCTTACACGACAGAATCTCGGTGAAAAA.

About this clone itself: The CDR3 goes on 3 residues after the read ends, and that part is filled in from the germline J gene. The rearrangement uses TRBV5-6 and TRBJ1-4, with 7 bases fitting TRBD1. This CDR3 is built from 14 residues. V lost 5 bases to trimming and J lost 4 bases; unmatched junction nucleotides: 5. Germline V CDR1 and CDR2: SGHDT, YYEEEE. CDR3 bases read: TGTGCCAGCAGTTGGGACAGTAATAATGAAAAA. Its translation: CASSWDSNNEK. The whole CDR3 protein is CASSWDSNNEKLFF.

As concerns this clone: The read ends 3 residues shy of where the CDR3 ends; the end is completed using the germline J gene. V and J are TRBV5-1 and TRBJ1-4; D is undetermined. The CDR3 is made up of 14 amino acids. Deletions cut 4 bases from V and 0 bases from J, with 7 bases between. Germline CDR1 SGHRS, CDR2 YFSETQ. Incomplete CDR3 DNA: TGCGCCAGCAGCGAACAAGCAACTAATGAAAAA. Protein: CASSEQATNEK. The whole CDR3 reads CASSEQATNEKLFF.

Points on this clone: The read terminates 3 residues before the CDR3 end, so the remaining end is supplied by the germline J gene. This chain joins TRBV6-1 and TRBJ2-3; unclear D gene. Germline V CDR1 and CDR2: MNHNS, SASEGT. The CDR3 sequence is 12 residues long. Trimming stripped 2 bases from V and 6 bases from J, with 6 bases between. The CDR3 DNA, read in part, is TGTGCCAGCAGTGAACACGGGGATACG. It specifies CASSEHGDT. The entire CDR3 reads CASSEHGDTQYF.

As regards this clone: Read coverage stops 3 residues before the CDR3 terminus; the germline J gene supplies the remainder. The chain combines TRBV5-1 with TRBJ2-3, with 12 nucleotides matching TRBD1. The CDR3 loop spans 13 amino acids. Germline lookup yields CDR1 SGHRS and CDR2 YFSETQ. The CDR3: CASSPGQGASQYF. CDR3 bases read: TGCGCCAGCAGCCCGGGACAGGGGGCTTCG.

To note about this clone: The DNA ends 3 residues before the CDR3 does, and the rest of the CDR3 is filled in from the germline J gene. V usage is TRBV7-3 and J usage is TRBJ1-1, with D perhaps matching TRBD1 (5 bases). Germline-derived CDR1 and CDR2 are SGHTA and FQGTGA. The germline V and J ends were trimmed by 5 bases and 0 bases, with 16 bases remaining between them. The CDR3 covers 16 residues. The DNA read from the CDR3 is TGTGCCAGCAGCCCGGGGGGGGGAAGGGTGAACACTGAA. Translated, it gives CASSPGGGRVNTE. The whole CDR3 is CASSPGGGRVNTEAFF.

With respect to this clone: The read terminates 3 residues ahead of where the CDR3 ends, so the germline J gene completes it. The rearrangement links TRBV7-3 to TRBJ2-1; D perhaps matches TRBD2 (7 bases). Germline V lookup: CDR1 SGHTA, CDR2 FQGTGA. Trimming left V 2 bases short and J 2 bases short, with 16 bases between. The CDR3 covers 17 residues. CDR3 DNA, as far as it was read: TGTGCCAGCAGCTTAGCGCTTAGGGGGGGGCCCTACAATGAG. Encoded protein: CASSLALRGGPYNE. The entire CDR3 is CASSLALRGGPYNEQFF. Complete variable domain (other parts from reference TRBV7-3 and TRBJ2-1): GAGVSQTPSNKVTEKGKYVELRCDPISGHTALYWYRQSLGQGPEFLIYFQGTGAADDSGLPNDRFFAVRPEGSVSTLKIQRTERGDSAVYLCASSLALRGGPYNEQFFGPGTRLTVL.

As concerns this clone: The read ends 3 residues early relative to the CDR3; the germline J gene fills the gap. The rearrangement joins TRBV7-3 to TRBJ2-2; 7 nucleotides align to TRBD1. V dropped 4 bases and J dropped 6; count of bases not matched to a gene: 11. CDR1 SGHTA and CDR2 FQGTGA come from the germline V gene. This CDR3 is built from 16 residues. CDR3 in amino acids: CASSYQQGGAAGELFF. Partial CDR3 DNA: TGTGCCAGCAGCTACCAGCAAGGGGGCGCCGCCGGGGAG.

The CDR3 reads CASSEFLETQYF. Incomplete CDR3 DNA: TGTGCCAGCAGTGAGTTTCTCGAGACC. The chain links TRBV2 to TRBJ2-5, with D hard to call. The sequence runs out 3 residues before the end of the CDR3; the remainder is reconstructed from the germline J gene. Germline loops: CDR1 SNHLY, CDR2 FYNNEI. V gave up 3 bases and J gave up 5 bases, with 7 bases separating them. CDR3 length: 12 amino acids.

Notes on this clone: The read finishes 3 residues shy of the CDR3 end, and the germline J gene is used to complete it. The gene calls are TRBV16 and TRBJ2-7, with D perhaps matching TRBD1 (6 bases). The CDR3 totals 14 residues. The V end was cut by 2 bases, the J end by 4 bases, with 12 bases between. Germline CDR1 reads KGHSY; CDR2 reads FQNENV. CDR3 protein: CASSQESGEYEQYF. The CDR3 DNA, read in part, is TGTGCCAGCAGCCAAGAGTCAGGGGAATACGAG.

Concerning this clone itself: The read ends 3 residues early relative to the CDR3; the germline J gene fills the gap. The chain carries TRBV18 and TRBJ2-2; 8 bases align to TRBD1. CDR3 length equals 16 residues. V trimming: 3 bases; J trimming: 5 bases; junction bases outside the gene matches: 8. The germline V gene has CDR1 KGHSH and CDR2 LQKENI. CDR3 DNA (partial): TGTGCCAGCTCACCCCGCTCGGACAGGGCAACCGGGGAG. This gives the protein CASSPRSDRATGE. The full-length CDR3 reads as CASSPRSDRATGELFF.

A word on this clone: The junction and the germline gene differ at one end; a read error may be behind it. The sequenced CDR3 bases are TGTGCTAGCAGCGCCCGGGACAGAGGCTCCTACAATGAG. Protein sequence: CASSARDRGSYNE. The entire CDR3 protein is CASSARDRGSYNEQFF. The chain employs TRBV7-7 and TRBJ2-1, with 7 positions matching TRBD1. The read terminates 3 residues before the CDR3 end, so the remaining end is supplied by the germline J gene. The CDR3 covers 16 residues. Germline V CDR1 and CDR2: SSHAT, FNYEAQ (reference sequence). The entire variable domain, with the rest obtained from reference TRBV7-7 and TRBJ2-1, is as follows: GAGVSQSPRYKVTKRGQDVTLRCDPISSHATLYWYQQALGQGPEFLTYFNYEAQPDKSGLPSDRFSAERPEGSISTLTIQRTEQRDSAMYRCASSARDRGSYNEQFFGPGTRLTVL.

As for this clone: The CDR3 end falls 3 residues outside the read, so it is completed with the germline J gene. This chain connects TRBV19 to TRBJ2-6; TRBD1 agrees at 10 bases. The CDR3 consists of 16 residues. V gave up 8 bases and J gave up 1 base; unmatched junction bases: 5. Germline V lookup: CDR1 LNHDA, CDR2 SQIVND (reference sequence). CDR3 DNA (partial): TGTGCCAGTGAGACAGGGGGCCTTTCTGGGGCCAACGTC. Protein: CASETGGLSGANV. The whole CDR3 region reads CASETGGLSGANVLTF.

A note on this clone: Coverage ceases 3 residues before the CDR3 finishes, and the germline J gene fills in the end. This chain joins TRBV5-1 and TRBJ2-7, with D unresolved. Trimming removed 4 bases from V and 0 bases from J, with 11 bases in between. The CDR3 is 14 residues long. CDR1 is SGHRS and CDR2 is YFSETQ in the germline V gene. The CDR3 bases that were read are TGCGCCAGCAGCCTAACAAGGGTCTCCTACGAG. Amino acids: CASSLTRVSYE. The full CDR3 reads CASSLTRVSYEQYF.

Comments on this clone: The CDR3 end falls 3 residues outside the read, so it is completed with the germline J gene. The chain has TRBV20-1 and TRBJ1-4, with D possibly TRBD1 on 5 matching bases. V was trimmed by 0 bases and J by 10 bases, leaving 12 bases between them. Germline-derived CDR1 and CDR2 are DFQATT and SNEGSKA (reference sequence). The CDR3 length is 13 residues. CDR3 protein: CSARDQGSGKLFF. Incomplete CDR3 DNA: TGCAGTGCTAGAGATCAGGGTTCGGGAAAA.

A remark on this clone: Coverage ceases 3 residues before the CDR3 finishes, and the germline J gene fills in the end. The rearrangement joins TRBV20-1 to TRBJ2-3; 9 bases agree with TRBD1. After removal of 2 bases from V and 3 bases from J, the junction contained 9 bases not matched to a gene. The CDR3 length is 16 residues. Germline V gene data show CDR1 as DFQATT and CDR2 as SNEGSKA (reference sequence). The CDR3 region is CSARRSNRGQTDTQYF. The covered CDR3 bases are TGCAGTGCTAGAAGGTCCAACAGGGGGCAAACAGATACG.

Remarks on this clone: From the germline J gene comes the end of the CDR3, since the read stops 3 residues before it. V gene TRBV5-1 combines with J gene TRBJ2-5, with D unresolved. V was cut by 2 bases and J by 1 base, with 6 bases left in between. CDR1 SGHRS and CDR2 YFSETQ come from the germline V gene. The CDR3 has 13 amino acids. This CDR3 reads CASSFTGQETQYF. CDR3 DNA (partial): TGCGCCAGCAGCTTTACGGGCCAAGAGACC.

Comment on this clone: With the read ending 3 residues before the CDR3 end, the germline J gene is used to fill in that end. V is TRBV23-1 and J is TRBJ1-3, with D uncertain. TRBV23-1 qualifies as an ORF whose function is uncertain. V shed 4 bases and J shed 1 base, with 11 bases lying between them. The CDR3 is 15 residues long. The covered CDR3 bases are TGCGCCAGCAGTCCAACTATTAGGTCTGGAAACACC. Translated: CASSPTIRSGNT. The whole CDR3 protein reads CASSPTIRSGNTIYF.

Concerning this clone itself: The read ends 3 residues before the CDR3 terminus; that terminus is restored from the germline J gene. The chain employs TRBV19 and TRBJ2-5; 8 bases are shared with TRBD2. The CDR3 covers 15 residues. With V trimmed by 3 bases and J by 2 bases, 5 bases remained unmatched. The germline V gene has CDR1 LNHDA and CDR2 SQIVND (reference sequence). CDR3 sequence reads: CASSMGLGGQETQYF. CDR3 DNA, as far as it was read: TGTGCCAGTAGTATGGGACTAGGCGGACAAGAGACC.

In the case of this clone: Coverage ceases 3 residues before the CDR3 finishes, and the germline J gene fills in the end. This rearrangement joins TRBV12-3 or TRBV12-4 to TRBJ2-5; D remains unclear. This CDR3 is built from 14 residues. V lost 1 base, J lost 1 base, and 7 bases lay in between. Partial CDR3 DNA: TGTGCCAGCAGTTTAGACCGGGTCCAAGAGACC. Its translation is CASSLDRVQET. The whole CDR3 region reads CASSLDRVQETQYF.

Note on this clone: The CDR3 is cut off 3 residues early in the read; its end comes from the germline J gene. This rearrangement joins TRBV5-1 to TRBJ2-7; D gene ambiguous. CDR1 is SGHRS and CDR2 is YFSETQ in the germline V gene. This CDR3 contains 13 residues. V was clipped by 4 bases and J by 2 bases, with 10 bases between them. CDR3 loop: CASSVRAPYEQYF. CDR3 DNA, as far as it was read: TGCGCCAGCAGCGTTCGAGCTCCCTACGAG.